The source of this TCR beta chain is a study of blood T cell repertoires in COVID-19. Study background: COVID-19 samples collected from the United States, Italy and Spain covered acute and convalescent phases. PBMCs, B-cell-depleted T cells, or T cells were the source of the cDNA or gDNA that made up the material.

Original handling: Cell counts per sample came from amplifying reference gene primers. Here immunoSEQ multiplex PCR was the method, and the copy in TCRdb shows in-frame clones only, minus some. Clone size and V and J calls were adopted from that table, with D and trimming inferred from the DNA. The repertoire holds 150,000 to 200,000 clones, with roughly 90% as singletons. The ends were cut back, 6 bases at V and 2 bases at J, with 10 bases in the middle. The CDR3 is made up of 13 amino acids. Germline V gene lookup returns CDR1 MNHNY and CDR2 SVGAGI (reference sequence). The sequence derives from an older woman who had recovered from COVID-19. Sequencing was done on a sample of peripheral blood. The chain uses TRBV6-6 and TRBJ1-2; no clear D. The CDR3 loop reads CASREQRNYGYTF. The CDR3 DNA reads TGTGCCAGCAGGGAACAGAGAAACTATGGCTACACCTTC.